The 32 T cell receptor beta chains below come from one sample, sequenced in a study of cytomegalovirus exposure and HLA in healthy donors. The PCR made use of 60 Vbeta and 13 Jbeta primers. Measured with immunoSEQ multiplex PCR; TCRdb has only the in-frame clones, and not every one. The sample yields 130,000 to 150,000 clones, 70% to 85% seen once. The sequenced sample consisted of PBMCs. The receptor set was obtained from a woman aged 60-75 years in good health and CMV-seropositive.

V is TRBV27 and J is TRBJ1-5, with D possibly matching TRBD1 (6 bases). V gave up 4 bases and J gave up 4 bases, with 17 bases separating them. Looked up from germline, CDR1 is MNHEY and CDR2 is SMNVEV (reference sequence). This CDR3 is built from 16 residues. The CDR3 loop is CASSSTQGFGNQPQHF. The DNA for the CDR3 is TGTGCCAGCAGTTCTACACAGGGATTCGGGAATCAGCCCCAGCATTTT.

The J gene is TRBJ2-7, the V gene TRBV19, with D perhaps matching TRBD1 (6 bases). Trimming left V 4 bases short and J 0 bases short, with 13 bases between. Germline values: CDR1 LNHDA, CDR2 SQIVND (reference sequence). This CDR3 is 15 amino acids long. The CDR3 sequence is CASSRGWGRSYEQYF. The CDR3 bases are TGTGCCAGTAGTAGGGGGTGGGGGCGCTCCTACGAGCAGTACTTC. The whole variable domain, remainder taken from reference TRBV19 and TRBJ2-7, is DGGITQSPKYLFRKEGQNVTLSCEQNLNHDAMYWYRQDPGQGLRLIYYSQIVNDFQKGDIAEGYSVSREKKESFPLTVTSAQKNPTAFYLCASSRGWGRSYEQYFGPGTRLTVT.

V gene TRBV28 combines with J gene TRBJ1-6; TRBD1 might be the D (6 bases). CDR3 size: 16 residues. Deletions cut 7 bases from V and 9 bases from J, with 22 bases between. Looked up from germline, CDR1 is MDHEN and CDR2 is SYDVKM. The CDR3 region has the DNA TGTGCCAGCACCACCGCGGGGGGGGCGCTGAGTTCACCCCTCCACTTT. Amino acids: CASTTAGGALSSPLHF.

This clone showed up just a few times. This sequence joins TRBV5-5 and TRBJ1-5; D ambiguous. The V and J ends lost 2 bases and 4 bases respectively, with 13 bases between them. CDR3 length: 15 residues. Germline lookup yields CDR1 SGHKS and CDR2 YYEKEE (reference sequence). The CDR3 here is CASSFAPVMNQPQHF. The CDR3 DNA reads as TGTGCCAGCAGCTTCGCCCCAGTCATGAATCAGCCCCAGCATTTT.

The genes are TRBV6-1 and TRBJ2-1; 12 nucleotides line up with TRBD2. Looked up from germline, CDR1 is MNHNS and CDR2 is SASEGT. There are 15 residues in the CDR3. V dropped 7 bases and J dropped 6; count of bases not matched to a gene: 7. The CDR3: CASNTLAGGLNEQFF. The CDR3 bases are TGTGCCAGCAATACACTAGCGGGAGGCCTCAATGAGCAGTTCTTC.

The rearrangement uses TRBV5-1 and TRBJ2-7; the D is unclear. With 2 bases removed from V and 4 bases from J, the gap between germline ends came to 13 bases. Germline CDR1 is SGHRS and CDR2 is YFSETQ. The CDR3 sequence is 14 residues long. The CDR3 reads CASSFRELGYEQYF. CDR3 in DNA: TGCGCCAGCAGCTTTCGTGAACTCGGGTACGAGCAGTACTTC.

V and J are TRBV4-1 and TRBJ2-1, with TRBD2 matching 10 bases. This CDR3 is 17 amino acids long. The V segment lost 1 base and the J segment 0 bases; nucleotides outside the gene matches: 3. Germline V CDR1 and CDR2: MGHRA, YSYEKL. The CDR3 DNA is TGCGCCAGCAGCCAAGGACTAGCGGGTATCTCCTACAATGAGCAGTTCTTC. Residues: CASSQGLAGISYNEQFF.

The chain employs TRBV7-3 and TRBJ2-3; no definite D call. The germline gives CDR1 SGHTA, CDR2 FQGTGA. V dropped 0 bases and J dropped 6 bases, with 7 bases sitting between them. CDR3 length equals 13 residues. CDR3: CASSLTAPDTQYF. The CDR3 bases are TGTGCCAGCAGCTTAACAGCTCCGGATACGCAGTATTTT.

The CDR3 nucleotides read TGTGCCAGCAGTTATGGGTCACGACAGGGGTCCGGGGAGCTGTTTTTT. It specifies CASSYGSRQGSGELFF. The V gene is TRBV27, the J gene TRBJ2-2; 8 bases agree with TRBD1. The V gene's germline CDR1 is MNHEY and CDR2 SMNVEV (reference sequence). Losses at the gene ends were 4 bases for V and 6 bases for J; bases not matched to a gene: 10. The CDR3 sequence is 16 residues long.

The chain couples TRBV21-1 to TRBJ1-4; TRBD1 is the table's D call and was not checked against the DNA. TRBV21-1 is an annotated pseudogene. This CDR3 is 13 amino acids long. The CDR3 region is CASVAATNEKLFF. CDR3 in DNA: TGTGCCAGCGTGGCAGCAACTAATGAAAAACTGTTTTTT.

The CDR3 DNA reads as TGTGCCTGGAGTAGGAAACGGGGAACCTACAATGAGCAGTTCTTC. Its translation: CAWSRKRGTYNEQFF. The rearrangement uses TRBV30 and TRBJ2-1; D possibly corresponds to TRBD2 (5 bases). The V gene's germline CDR1 is GTSNPN and CDR2 SVGIG (reference sequence). The CDR3 is 15 amino acids. V lost 2 bases to trimming and J lost 2 bases, with 13 bases between them.

V and J are TRBV20-1 and TRBJ2-3; D is ambiguous. The ends were cut back, 8 bases at V and 4 bases at J, with 10 bases in the middle. The germline gives CDR1 DFQATT, CDR2 SNEGSKA (reference sequence). The CDR3 runs to 11 residues. The CDR3 is CSSKLADTQYF. CDR3 DNA: TGCAGTTCGAAGTTAGCAGATACGCAGTATTTT.

CDR3 DNA: TGTGCCTGGAGTTCGGCGGTCACAGATACGCAGTATTTT. Translation gives CAWSSAVTDTQYF. The chain is built from TRBV30 and TRBJ2-3; D gene ambiguous. Looked up from germline, CDR1 is GTSNPN and CDR2 is SVGIG (reference sequence). With 2 bases removed from V and 2 bases from J, the gap between germline ends came to 8 bases. The CDR3 length is 13 residues.

The chain has TRBV28 and TRBJ2-5; tentatively, D is TRBD1 (5 bases). V was shortened by 2 bases and J by 6 bases, with 16 bases between the two germline ends. The V gene's germline CDR1 is MDHEN and CDR2 SYDVKM. There are 15 residues in the CDR3. In nucleotides, the CDR3 is TGTGCCAGCAGTTTAGAGGCCCGACAGATAAAGACCCAGTACTTC. It yields the protein CASSLEARQIKTQYF. The full variable domain, its missing parts supplied by reference TRBV28 and TRBJ2-5, is DVKVTQSSRYLVKRTGEKVFLECVQDMDHENMFWYRQDPGLGLRLIYFSYDVKMKEKGDIPEGYSVSREKKERFSLILESASTNQTSMYLCASSLEARQIKTQYFGPGTRLLVL.

This sequence joins TRBV29-1 and TRBJ1-1; a possible D gene is TRBD1 (5 bases). The CDR3 consists of 11 residues. The V gene's germline CDR1 is SQVTM and CDR2 ANQGSEA. V lost 7 bases and J lost 2, with 8 bases in between. DNA of the CDR3: TGCAGCGCGACAGCCAACACTGAAGCTTTCTTT. Protein sequence: CSATANTEAFF.

The genes are TRBV2 and TRBJ2-7, with 10 positions matching TRBD2. The germline gives CDR1 SNHLY, CDR2 FYNNEI. The length of the CDR3 is 15 residues. J lost 5 bases, V lost 0 bases, and 4 bases had no gene match. CDR3 amino acids: CASSEASGRSHEQYF. Here the CDR3 DNA reads TGTGCCAGCAGTGAAGCTAGCGGGAGGAGCCACGAGCAGTACTTC.

The chain recombines TRBV18 with TRBJ2-3; 7 bases agree with TRBD1. This CDR3 spans 14 amino acids. Trimming took 6 bases from V and 2 from J; bases not matched to a gene: 5. Germline assignment: CDR1 KGHSH and CDR2 LQKENI. As DNA, the CDR3 is TGTGCCAGCTCGCGACAGGGAATCACAGATACGCAGTATTTT. It yields the protein CASSRQGITDTQYF. The full variable domain, in which reference TRBV18 and TRBJ2-3 provide the parts outside the CDR3, is NAGVMQNPRHLVRRRGQEARLRCSPMKGHSHVYWYRQLPEEGLKFMVYLQKENIIDESGMPKERFSAEFPKEGPSILRIQQVVRGDSAAYFCASSRQGITDTQYFGPGTRLTVL.

The chain recombines TRBV9 with TRBJ2-7; tentative D call: TRBD2 (5 bases). In germline, CDR1 is SGDLS, CDR2 YYNGEE. This CDR3 has 15 residues. V was cut by 2 bases and J by 5 bases, with 17 bases left in between. CDR3 sequence: CASSVAGTPGDEQYF. DNA for the CDR3: TGTGCCAGCAGCGTTGCAGGCACCCCCGGGGACGAGCAGTACTTC.

V and J are TRBV5-8 and TRBJ2-7; D gene ambiguous. This CDR3 comprises 13 residues. The V end lost 0 bases, the J end lost 5 bases, and 9 bases lay between the germline ends. Germline CDR1 and CDR2: SGHTS and YDEGEE. CDR3 amino acids: CASSLELENEQYF. The CDR3 region has the DNA TGTGCCAGCAGCTTGGAACTTGAGAACGAGCAGTACTTC.

The rearrangement joins TRBV28 to TRBJ2-7, with D perhaps TRBD1 (5 bases). The germline V gene encodes CDR1 MDHEN and CDR2 SYDVKM. The CDR3 runs 12 residues. The V and J ends lost 2 bases and 5 bases respectively, with 7 bases between them. DNA for the CDR3: TGTGCCAGCAGTTTACAGGGCCACGAGCAGTACTTC. Residues: CASSLQGHEQYF. The variable domain in full, with the rest retrieved from reference TRBV28 and TRBJ2-7, is DVKVTQSSRYLVKRTGEKVFLECVQDMDHENMFWYRQDPGLGLRLIYFSYDVKMKEKGDIPEGYSVSREKKERFSLILESASTNQTSMYLCASSLQGHEQYFGPGTRLTVT.

The chain employs TRBV6-1 and TRBJ2-7, with D perhaps TRBD1 (5 bases). CDR3 length equals 11 residues. V lost 11 bases, J lost 2 bases, and 10 bases lay in between. Germline V gene sequence: CDR1 MNHNS, CDR2 SASEGT. CDR3 amino acids: CALQGTYEQYF. The CDR3 DNA reads as TGTGCCCTCCAGGGCACCTACGAGCAGTACTTC.

The CDR3, as DNA: TGTGCCAGCTTTAAACAGGGCTCGAGATCTATTCATCAGCCCCAGCATTTT. This gives the protein CASFKQGSRSIHQPQHF. This rearrangement joins TRBV28 to TRBJ1-5, with a weak D call TRBD1 (6 bases). The CDR3 is 17 amino acids. V was cut by 8 bases and J by 5 bases, with 25 bases left in between. The germline gives CDR1 MDHEN, CDR2 SYDVKM. Drawing the rest from reference TRBV28 and TRBJ1-5, the complete variable domain is DVKVTQSSRYLVKRTGEKVFLECVQDMDHENMFWYRQDPGLGLRLIYFSYDVKMKEKGDIPEGYSVSREKKERFSLILESASTNQTSMYLCASFKQGSRSIHQPQHFGDGTRLSIL.

The rearrangement links TRBV19 to TRBJ2-7, with D unclear. Germline V lookup: CDR1 LNHDA, CDR2 SQIVND (reference sequence). The CDR3 is 13 residues long. Trimming shortened V by 1 base and J by 2 bases, and 6 bases separated the two germline ends. The CDR3 is CASSIGATYEQYF. Written as DNA, the CDR3 is TGTGCCAGTAGTATAGGAGCCACCTACGAGCAGTACTTC.

This chain links TRBV11-2 with TRBJ1-1, with TRBD1 matching over 9 bases. V gave up 5 bases and J gave up 8 bases; unmatched junction bases: 3. This CDR3 region has 12 residues. Per the germline V gene, CDR1 is SGHAT and CDR2 is FQNNGV. DNA of the CDR3: TGTGCCAGCAGCCTTGGACAGGGGGAAGCTTTCTTT. It encodes CASSLGQGEAFF.

The J gene is TRBJ1-2, the V gene TRBV28; D possibly corresponds to TRBD1 (5 bases). From germline, CDR1 is MDHEN and CDR2 SYDVKM. The CDR3 is made up of 14 amino acids. V was cut by 5 bases and J by 2 bases, with 12 bases left in between. For the CDR3, the DNA is TGTGCCAGCAGTGTACCGGGACTGAACTATGGCTACACCTTC. Translating gives CASSVPGLNYGYTF.

Only one count was recorded for this clone. V usage is TRBV4-3 and J usage is TRBJ2-1, with D perhaps TRBD2 (5 bases). The CDR3 is 17 amino acids. V was trimmed by 1 base and J by 0 bases, leaving 13 bases between them. Germline V gives CDR1 LGHNA, CDR2 YSLEER. The CDR3 spells CASSQGPSGSSYNEQFF. Here the CDR3 DNA reads TGCGCCAGCAGCCAAGGACCCTCGGGGAGCTCCTACAATGAGCAGTTCTTC.

The chain carries TRBV7-8 and TRBJ1-2; the D gene is possibly TRBD1 (5 bases). This CDR3 contains 16 residues. V was shortened by 1 base and J by 0 bases, with 12 bases between the two germline ends. Germline V lookup: CDR1 SGHVS, CDR2 FQNEAQ. The CDR3 DNA reads TGTGCCAGCAGCTTAGGCAGGGCCTCGACTAACTATGGCTACACCTTC. It codes for CASSLGRASTNYGYTF.

This chain joins TRBV2 and TRBJ2-3; 10 nucleotides align to TRBD1. The CDR3 spans 14 residues. V lost 8 bases and J lost 4; bases outside the gene matches: 6. The germline V gene encodes CDR1 SNHLY and CDR2 FYNNEI. The CDR3 nucleotides are TGTGCCAGCGACAGGGACAGGGGCGCAGATACGCAGTATTTT. Translating it yields CASDRDRGADTQYF. Supplemented by reference TRBV2 and TRBJ2-3, the full variable domain reads EPEVTQTPSHQVTQMGQEVILRCVPISNHLYFYWYRQILGQKVEFLVSFYNNEISEKSEIFDDQFSVERPDGSNFTLKIRSTKLEDSAMYFCASDRDRGADTQYFGPGTRLTVL.

The table lists this clone with a count of one. V gene TRBV6-1 combines with J gene TRBJ1-5, with 12 bases aligning to TRBD1. Germline values: CDR1 MNHNS, CDR2 SASEGT. V gave up 5 bases and J gave up 6 bases; unmatched junction bases: 5. The CDR3 totals 15 residues. Written as DNA, the CDR3 is TGTGCCAGCAGTCAGGGACAGGGGGCGGCTCAGCCCCAGCATTTT. Translation gives CASSQGQGAAQPQHF.

The chain recombines TRBV7-2 with TRBJ1-3; TRBD1 is a possible D gene (5 bases). Trimming shortened V by 2 bases and J by 0 bases, and 14 bases separated the two germline ends. This CDR3 has 17 residues. Germline V gene data show CDR1 as SGHTA and CDR2 as FQGNSA. In DNA, the CDR3 is TGTGCCAGCAGCTTACTCGGGGCGGGGGTCTCTGGAAACACCATATATTTT. Amino acid sequence: CASSLLGAGVSGNTIYF.

The chain links TRBV6-5 to TRBJ2-2, with no clear D. V dropped 6 bases and J dropped 10 bases, with 12 bases sitting between them. Germline CDR1 reads MNHEY; CDR2 reads SVGAGI. The CDR3 length is 12 residues. CDR3 protein: CASSRQGAELFF. For the CDR3, the DNA is TGTGCCAGCAGCCGACAAGGCGCGGAGCTGTTTTTT.

The chain employs TRBV6-6 and TRBJ2-2; D might be TRBD1 (5 bases). Germline-derived CDR1 and CDR2 are MNHNY and SVGAGI (reference sequence). V dropped 7 bases and J dropped 2 bases, with 8 bases sitting between them. The CDR3 is 13 residues long. The CDR3 coding sequence is TGTGCCAGCAAGACAGATAACACCGGGGAGCTGTTTTTT. It is translated as CASKTDNTGELFF.